Shown below are 11 T cell receptor beta chains from a single sample sequenced in a study of T cells in women clearing cervical HPV infection. The method was immunoSEQ multiplex PCR; TCRdb's version includes in-frame clones alone and lacks a portion of them. Found here are roughly 34,000 clones; the top ten clones hold nearly 7%. The sample comprised blood buffy coat. The receptors were gathered from a woman between 18 and 70 years old with a cervical HPV16 infection that either progressed to CIN3+ or cleared (not recorded which).

Turning to this clone: The read ends 3 residues shy of where the CDR3 ends; the end is completed using the germline J gene. This chain uses TRBV19 with TRBJ1-1; D perhaps matches TRBD1 (6 bases). The CDR3 contains 15 residues. V was pared by 1 base and J by 1 base, with 10 bases between. Germline assignment: CDR1 LNHDA and CDR2 SQIVND (reference sequence). The CDR3 sequence: CASSIAGGKNTEAFF. CDR3 DNA (partial): TGTGCCAGTAGTATAGCGGGGGGCAAGAACACTGAA.

The CDR3 protein is CASSTIGTSSYEQYF. Incomplete CDR3 DNA: TGTGCCAGTTCTACCATCGGGACTAGCTCCTACGAG. The chain combines TRBV6-2 or TRBV6-3 with TRBJ2-7; 8 bases align to TRBD2. The missing CDR3 end, 3 residues past where the read stops, is filled in from the germline J gene. Trimming cost V 9 bases and J 0 bases; bases outside gene matches: 10. The germline gives CDR1 MNHEY, CDR2 SVGEGT. The CDR3 consists of 15 residues.

A remark on this clone: From the germline J gene comes the end of the CDR3, since the read stops 3 residues before it. The genes are TRBV30 and TRBJ1-2; unclear D gene. The CDR3 extends over 15 amino acids. Germline loops: CDR1 GTSNPN, CDR2 SVGIG (reference sequence). The sequenced CDR3 bases are TGTGCCTGGAGTTCCCCGGCGGGAGGCTCCTACGAC. Its translation is CAWSSPAGGSYD. The complete CDR3 reads CAWSSPAGGSYDYTF. The variable domain in full, with the rest retrieved from reference TRBV30 and TRBJ1-2, is SQTIHQWPATLVQPVGSPLSLECTVEGTSNPNLYWYRQAAGRGLQLLFYSVGIGQISSEVPQNLSASRPQDRQFILSSKKLLLSDSGFYLCAWSSPAGGSYDYTFGSGTRLTVV.

Notes on this clone: With the read ending 3 residues before the CDR3 end, the germline J gene is used to fill in that end. V is TRBV5-1 and J is TRBJ1-1, with 9 bases matching TRBD1. Per the germline V gene, CDR1 is SGHRS and CDR2 is YFSETQ. The CDR3 length is 18 residues. With 3 bases clipped from V and 4 bases from J, the junction kept 16 bases outside the gene matches. The CDR3 loop is CASSWGDRYRGQGTEAFF. CDR3 DNA, as far as it was read: TGCGCCAGCAGCTGGGGGGACCGCTACAGGGGGCAGGGCACTGAA.

In the case of this clone: The read stops 3 residues short of the end of the CDR3; the missing end is completed from the germline J gene. This sequence joins TRBV27 and TRBJ1-6, with TRBD1 matching 10 bases. Germline CDR1 reads MNHEY; CDR2 reads SMNVEV (reference sequence). Unmatched junction bases numbered 10, after V lost 5 bases and J lost 9 bases. The CDR3 is 16 residues long. This CDR3 reads CASSTGQGPYGSPLHF. The part of the CDR3 DNA that was read is TGTGCCAGCAGTACGGGACAGGGGCCCTATGGTTCACCC.

In the case of this clone: From the germline J gene comes the end of the CDR3, since the read stops 3 residues before it. The chain uses TRBV29-1 and TRBJ2-7; TRBD1 matches at 10 bases. CDR3 length equals 15 residues. The junction had 7 bases not matched to a gene; V was cut back by 5 bases and J by 0 bases. Germline-derived CDR1 and CDR2 are SQVTM and ANQGSEA. CDR3 DNA, as far as it was read: TGCAGCGTTAAATTACGGGACAGGGGCTCCTACGAG. It yields the protein CSVKLRDRGSYE. From start to end, the CDR3 is CSVKLRDRGSYEQYF.

About this clone: The read terminates 3 residues before the CDR3 end, so the remaining end is supplied by the germline J gene. The chain joins TRBV20-1 to TRBJ1-2; no clear D gene. This CDR3 has 14 amino acids. The germline V gene encodes CDR1 DFQATT and CDR2 SNEGSKA (reference sequence). V dropped 3 bases and J dropped 4 bases, with 15 bases sitting between them. The chain's CDR3 is CSASPAGRLYGYTF. CDR3 DNA, as far as it was read: TGCAGTGCTAGTCCGGCCGGAAGACTCTATGGC.

The sequenced part of the CDR3 DNA is TGCGCCAGCAGTGAGTCTCAGGGACAGGGGTTTCTCTCCTACGAG. It yields the protein CASSESQGQGFLSYE. The entire CDR3 protein is CASSESQGQGFLSYEQYF. This chain joins TRBV10-2 and TRBJ2-7, with 10 bases matching TRBD1. Coverage ceases 3 residues before the CDR3 finishes, and the germline J gene fills in the end. Looked up from germline, CDR1 is WSHSY and CDR2 is SAAADI. Unmatched junction bases numbered 8, after V lost 0 bases and J lost 0 bases. The CDR3 contains 18 residues.

Concerning this clone: The CDR3 end is not reached by the read, which stops 3 residues before it; the germline J gene fills it in. The rearrangement uses TRBV7-2 and TRBJ1-1; TRBD1 matches at 8 bases. V was clipped by 2 bases and J by 1 base; unmatched bases: 3. The germline gives CDR1 SGHTA, CDR2 FQGNSA. CDR3 length: 15 residues. CDR3 DNA (partial): TGTGCCAGCAGCTTAAGGACAGGGACGAACACTGAA. Residues: CASSLRTGTNTE. The complete CDR3 protein is CASSLRTGTNTEAFF.

In regard to this clone: The sequence runs out 3 residues before the end of the CDR3; the remainder is reconstructed from the germline J gene. The rearrangement links TRBV7-8 to TRBJ2-2; 7 bases fit TRBD1. CDR3 size: 15 residues. Germline-derived CDR1 and CDR2 are SGHVS and FQNEAQ. The CDR3 loop reads CASSSQTGSNEKLFF. CDR3 bases read: TGTGCCAGCAGCTCCCAGACAGGGTCTAATGAAAAG.

To note about this clone: The CDR3 is cut off 3 residues early in the read; its end comes from the germline J gene. J is TRBJ2-2 and V is TRBV7-9; D is possibly TRBD2 (5 bases). The germline V gene encodes CDR1 SEHNR and CDR2 FQNEAQ (reference sequence). This CDR3 contains 12 residues. Trimming left V 7 bases short and J 5 bases short, with 8 bases between. The CDR3 here is CASTTSTGELFF. The CDR3 bases that were read are TGTGCCAGCACCACTAGTACCGGGGAG.